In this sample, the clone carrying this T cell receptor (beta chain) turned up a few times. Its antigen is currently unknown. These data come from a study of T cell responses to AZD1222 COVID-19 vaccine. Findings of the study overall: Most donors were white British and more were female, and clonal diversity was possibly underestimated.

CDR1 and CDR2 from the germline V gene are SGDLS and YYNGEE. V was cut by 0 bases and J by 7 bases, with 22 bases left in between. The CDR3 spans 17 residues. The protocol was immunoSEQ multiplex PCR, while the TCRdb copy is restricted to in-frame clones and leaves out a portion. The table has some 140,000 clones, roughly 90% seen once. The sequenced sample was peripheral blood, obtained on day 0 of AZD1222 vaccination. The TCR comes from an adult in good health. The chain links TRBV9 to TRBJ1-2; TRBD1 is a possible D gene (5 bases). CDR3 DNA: TGTGCCAGCAGCGTAGGGGACTTAGAACCAAGAGAGGGTGGCTACACCTTC. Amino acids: CASSVGDLEPREGGYTF.